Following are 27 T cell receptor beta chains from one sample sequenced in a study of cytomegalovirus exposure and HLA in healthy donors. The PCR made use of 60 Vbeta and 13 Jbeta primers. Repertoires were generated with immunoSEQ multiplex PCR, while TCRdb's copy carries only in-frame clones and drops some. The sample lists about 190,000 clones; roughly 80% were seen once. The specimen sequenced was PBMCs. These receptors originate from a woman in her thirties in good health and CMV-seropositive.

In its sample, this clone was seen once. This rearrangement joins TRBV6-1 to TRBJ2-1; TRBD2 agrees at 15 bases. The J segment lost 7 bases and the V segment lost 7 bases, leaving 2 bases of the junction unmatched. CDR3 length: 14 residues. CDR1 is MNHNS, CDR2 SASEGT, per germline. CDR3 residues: CASTGLAGGNEQFF. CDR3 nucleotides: TGTGCCAGCACCGGACTAGCGGGAGGGAATGAGCAGTTCTTC.

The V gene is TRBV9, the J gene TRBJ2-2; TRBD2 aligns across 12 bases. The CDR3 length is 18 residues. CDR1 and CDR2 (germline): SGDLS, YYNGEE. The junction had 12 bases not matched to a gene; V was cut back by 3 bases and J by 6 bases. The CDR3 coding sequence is TGTGCCAGCAGCGAGACGCATCTAGCGGGAGGGCCCGCCGGGGAGCTGTTTTTT. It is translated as CASSETHLAGGPAGELFF.

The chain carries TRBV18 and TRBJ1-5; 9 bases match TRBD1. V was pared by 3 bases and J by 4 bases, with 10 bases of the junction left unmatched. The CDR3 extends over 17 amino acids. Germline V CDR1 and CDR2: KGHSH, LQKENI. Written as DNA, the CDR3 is TGTGCCAGCTCACCGGGGACAGGGCACAAACCAAATCAGCCCCAGCATTTT. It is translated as CASSPGTGHKPNQPQHF.

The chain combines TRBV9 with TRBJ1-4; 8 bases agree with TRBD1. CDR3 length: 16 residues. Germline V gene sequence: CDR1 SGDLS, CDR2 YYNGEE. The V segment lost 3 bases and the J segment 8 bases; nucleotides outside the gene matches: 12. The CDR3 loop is CASSEPRTGREEKLFF. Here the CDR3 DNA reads TGTGCCAGCAGCGAACCTCGGACAGGGAGAGAAGAAAAACTGTTTTTT.

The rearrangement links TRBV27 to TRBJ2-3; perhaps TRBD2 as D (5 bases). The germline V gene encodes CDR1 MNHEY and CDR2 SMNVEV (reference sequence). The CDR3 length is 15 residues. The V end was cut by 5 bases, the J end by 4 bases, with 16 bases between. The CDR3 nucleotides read TGTGCCAGCAGTGCCTTAACTAGTTTCGCAGATACGCAGTATTTT. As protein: CASSALTSFADTQYF.

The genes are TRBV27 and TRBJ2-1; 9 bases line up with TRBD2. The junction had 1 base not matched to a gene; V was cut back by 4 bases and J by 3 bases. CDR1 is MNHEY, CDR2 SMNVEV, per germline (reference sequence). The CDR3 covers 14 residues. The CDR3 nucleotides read TGTGCCAGCAGTTCTAGCGGGAACTACAATGAGCAGTTCTTC. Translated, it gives CASSSSGNYNEQFF.

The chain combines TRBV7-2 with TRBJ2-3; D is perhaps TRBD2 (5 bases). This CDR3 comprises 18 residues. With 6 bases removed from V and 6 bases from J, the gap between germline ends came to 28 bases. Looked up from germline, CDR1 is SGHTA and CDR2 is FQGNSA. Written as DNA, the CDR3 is TGTGCCAGCAGTCGTCCCCTTCCTAGGGCGGGCTTACAGGATACGCAGTATTTT. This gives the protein CASSRPLPRAGLQDTQYF.

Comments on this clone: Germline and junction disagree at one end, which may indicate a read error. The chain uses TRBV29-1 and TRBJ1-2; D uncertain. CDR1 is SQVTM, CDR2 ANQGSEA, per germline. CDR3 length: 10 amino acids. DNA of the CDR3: TGCAGCGTTCAAGACTACGGCTACACCTTC. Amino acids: CSVQDYGYTF.

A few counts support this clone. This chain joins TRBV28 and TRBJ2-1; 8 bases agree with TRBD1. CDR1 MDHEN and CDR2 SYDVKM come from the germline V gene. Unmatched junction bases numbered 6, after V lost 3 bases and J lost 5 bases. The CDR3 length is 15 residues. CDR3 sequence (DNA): TGTGCCAGCAGTTTGGGACAGGTCCCGAACAATGAGCAGTTCTTC. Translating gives CASSLGQVPNNEQFF. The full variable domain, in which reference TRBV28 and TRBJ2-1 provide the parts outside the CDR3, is DVKVTQSSRYLVKRTGEKVFLECVQDMDHENMFWYRQDPGLGLRLIYFSYDVKMKEKGDIPEGYSVSREKKERFSLILESASTNQTSMYLCASSLGQVPNNEQFFGPGTRLTVL.

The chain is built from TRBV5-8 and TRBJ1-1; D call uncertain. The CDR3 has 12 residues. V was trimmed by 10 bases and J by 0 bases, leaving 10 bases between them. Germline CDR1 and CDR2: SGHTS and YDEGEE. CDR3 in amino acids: CAGHPMNTEAFF. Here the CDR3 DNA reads TGTGCCGGGCACCCAATGAACACTGAAGCTTTCTTT.

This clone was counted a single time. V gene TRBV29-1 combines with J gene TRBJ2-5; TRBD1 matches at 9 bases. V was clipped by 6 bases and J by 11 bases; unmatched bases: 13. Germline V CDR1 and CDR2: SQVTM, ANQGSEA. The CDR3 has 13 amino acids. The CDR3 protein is CSVDKTGGFGQYF. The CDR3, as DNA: TGCAGCGTGGATAAGACAGGGGGGTTTGGGCAGTACTTC. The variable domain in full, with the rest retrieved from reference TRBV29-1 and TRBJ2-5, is SAVISQKPSRDICQRGTSLTIQCQVDSQVTMMFWYRQQPGQSLTLIATANQGSEATYESGFVIDKFPISRPNLTFSTLTVSNMSPEDSSIYLCSVDKTGGFGQYFGPGTRLLVL.

CDR3 region: CASSLGGQAIYGYTF. As DNA, the CDR3 is TGTGCCAGCAGTTTAGGGGGCCAGGCGATCTATGGCTACACCTTC. This chain links TRBV28 with TRBJ1-2; possibly TRBD1 for D (6 bases). This CDR3 has 15 residues. From germline, CDR1 is MDHEN and CDR2 SYDVKM. The V end was cut by 2 bases, the J end by 4 bases, with 14 bases between.

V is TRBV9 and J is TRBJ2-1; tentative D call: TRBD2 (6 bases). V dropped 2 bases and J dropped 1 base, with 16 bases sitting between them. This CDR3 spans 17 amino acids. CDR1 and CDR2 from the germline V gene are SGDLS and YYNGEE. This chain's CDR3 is CASSVHPGLPSYNEQFF. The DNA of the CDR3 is TGTGCCAGCAGCGTCCACCCGGGACTCCCTTCCTACAATGAGCAGTTCTTC.

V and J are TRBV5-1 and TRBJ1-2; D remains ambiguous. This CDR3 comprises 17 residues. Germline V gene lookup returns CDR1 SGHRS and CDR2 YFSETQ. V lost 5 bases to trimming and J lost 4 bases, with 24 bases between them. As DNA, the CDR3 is TGCGCCAGCAGTCCCGACGCGAGGGAAAGGAAAGTCTATGGCTACACCTTC. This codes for CASSPDARERKVYGYTF.

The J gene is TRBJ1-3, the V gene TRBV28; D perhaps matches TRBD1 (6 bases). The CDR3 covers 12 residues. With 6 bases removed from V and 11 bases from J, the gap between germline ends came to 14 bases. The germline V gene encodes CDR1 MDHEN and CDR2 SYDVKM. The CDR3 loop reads CASRAGGGAIYF. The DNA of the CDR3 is TGTGCCAGCAGGGCGGGGGGGGGCGCCATATATTTT.

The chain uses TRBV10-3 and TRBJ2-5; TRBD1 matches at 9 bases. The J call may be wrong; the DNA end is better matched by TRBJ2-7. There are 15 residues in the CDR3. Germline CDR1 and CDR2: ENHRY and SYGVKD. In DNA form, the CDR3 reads TGTGCCATCAGTGAGGGACAGGGGAGCCCCTACGAGCAGTACTTC. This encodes CAISEGQGSPYEQYF.

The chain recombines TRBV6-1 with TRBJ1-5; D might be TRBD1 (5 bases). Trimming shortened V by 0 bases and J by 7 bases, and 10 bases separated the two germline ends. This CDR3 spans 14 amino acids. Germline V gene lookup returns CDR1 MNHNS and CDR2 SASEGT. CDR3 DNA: TGTGCCAGCAGTGAAGCGCAAAGGGGCCAGCCCCAGCATTTT. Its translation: CASSEAQRGQPQHF.

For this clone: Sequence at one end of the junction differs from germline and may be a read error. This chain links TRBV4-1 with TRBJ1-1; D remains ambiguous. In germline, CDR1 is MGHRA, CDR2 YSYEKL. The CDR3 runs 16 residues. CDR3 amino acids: CASRQAGIIMNTEAFF. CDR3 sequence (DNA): TGCGCCAGCCGCCAGGCCGGGATTATCATGAACACTGAAGCTTTCTTT.

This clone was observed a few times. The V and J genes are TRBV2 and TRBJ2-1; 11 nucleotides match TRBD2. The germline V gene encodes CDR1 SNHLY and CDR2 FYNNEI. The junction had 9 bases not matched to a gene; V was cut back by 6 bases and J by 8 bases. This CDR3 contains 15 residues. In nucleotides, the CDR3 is TGTGCCAGCAGAGATAGCGGGAGGGCCGTTGATGAGCAGTTCTTC. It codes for CASRDSGRAVDEQFF. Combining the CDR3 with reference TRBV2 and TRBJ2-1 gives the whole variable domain EPEVTQTPSHQVTQMGQEVILRCVPISNHLYFYWYRQILGQKVEFLVSFYNNEISEKSEIFDDQFSVERPDGSNFTLKIRSTKLEDSAMYFCASRDSGRAVDEQFFGPGTRLTVL.

CDR3 DNA: TGTGCCAGCATCTCAGCGCCGTATATGGCTGAAGCTTTCTTT. Its translation: CASISAPYMAEAFF. The chain uses TRBV6-1 and TRBJ1-1, with D unresolved. CDR1 is MNHNS, CDR2 SASEGT, per germline. V was clipped by 7 bases and J by 6 bases, with 18 bases between them. CDR3 length: 14 amino acids.

The CDR3 is CASSPGLQNTEAFF. The CDR3 nucleotides read TGTGCCAGCTCACCAGGACTTCAGAACACTGAAGCTTTCTTT. The J gene is TRBJ1-1, the V gene TRBV18; D remains ambiguous. The germline V gene has CDR1 KGHSH and CDR2 LQKENI. The germline V and J ends were trimmed by 2 bases and 1 base, with 8 bases remaining between them. The CDR3 runs 14 residues.

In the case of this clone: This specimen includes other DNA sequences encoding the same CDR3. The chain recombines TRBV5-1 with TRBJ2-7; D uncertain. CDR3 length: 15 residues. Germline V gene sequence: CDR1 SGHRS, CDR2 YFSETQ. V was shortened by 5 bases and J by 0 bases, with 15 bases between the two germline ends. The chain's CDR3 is CASRDQLHSSYEQYF. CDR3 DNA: TGCGCCAGCAGGGATCAACTACACTCCTCCTACGAGCAGTACTTC.

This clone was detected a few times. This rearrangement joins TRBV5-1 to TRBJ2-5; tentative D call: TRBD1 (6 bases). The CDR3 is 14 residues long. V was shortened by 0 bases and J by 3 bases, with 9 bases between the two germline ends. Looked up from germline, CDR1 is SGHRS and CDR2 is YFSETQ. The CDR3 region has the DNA TGCGCCAGCAGCTTGGTGTCAGGGGAAGAGACCCAGTACTTC. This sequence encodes CASSLVSGEETQYF.

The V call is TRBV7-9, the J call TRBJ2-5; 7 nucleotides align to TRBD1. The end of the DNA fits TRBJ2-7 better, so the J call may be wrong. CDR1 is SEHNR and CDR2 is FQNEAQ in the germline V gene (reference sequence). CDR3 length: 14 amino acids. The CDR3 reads CASSPWDRPYEQYF. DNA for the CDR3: TGTGCCAGCAGCCCATGGGACAGACCCTACGAGCAGTACTTC.

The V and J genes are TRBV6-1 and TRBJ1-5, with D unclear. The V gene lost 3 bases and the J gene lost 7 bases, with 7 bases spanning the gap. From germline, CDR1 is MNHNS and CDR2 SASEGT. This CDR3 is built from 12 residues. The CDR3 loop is CASSEYPQPQHF. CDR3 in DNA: TGTGCCAGCAGTGAGTATCCCCAGCCCCAGCATTTT.

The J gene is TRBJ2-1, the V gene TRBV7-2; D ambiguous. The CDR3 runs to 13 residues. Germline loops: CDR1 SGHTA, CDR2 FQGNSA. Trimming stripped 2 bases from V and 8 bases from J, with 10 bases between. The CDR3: CASSLTDLYEQFF. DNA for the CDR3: TGTGCCAGCAGCTTAACAGATCTCTATGAGCAGTTCTTC.

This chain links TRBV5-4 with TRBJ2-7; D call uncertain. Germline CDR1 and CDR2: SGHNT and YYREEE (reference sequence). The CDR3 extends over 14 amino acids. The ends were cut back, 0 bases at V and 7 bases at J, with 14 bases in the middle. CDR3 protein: CASSLAFSSREQYF. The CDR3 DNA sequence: TGTGCCAGCAGCTTGGCCTTCTCGAGTCGGGAGCAGTACTTC.